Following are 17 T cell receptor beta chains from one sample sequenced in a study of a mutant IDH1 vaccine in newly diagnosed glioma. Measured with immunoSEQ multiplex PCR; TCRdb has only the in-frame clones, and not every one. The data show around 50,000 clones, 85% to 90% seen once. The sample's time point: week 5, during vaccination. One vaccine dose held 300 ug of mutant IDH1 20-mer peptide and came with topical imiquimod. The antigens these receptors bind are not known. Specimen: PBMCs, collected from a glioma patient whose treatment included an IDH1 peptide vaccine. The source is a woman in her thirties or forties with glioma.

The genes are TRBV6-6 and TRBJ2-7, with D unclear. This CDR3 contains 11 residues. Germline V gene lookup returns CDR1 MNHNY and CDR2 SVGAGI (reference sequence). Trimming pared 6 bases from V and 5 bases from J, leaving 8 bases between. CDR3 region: CASRYEHEQYF. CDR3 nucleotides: TGTGCCAGCAGGTACGAACACGAGCAGTACTTC.

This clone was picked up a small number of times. This CDR3 reads CASSVAGTRLNTGELFF. The CDR3 DNA sequence: TGTGCCAGTAGTGTTGCCGGGACACGCTTGAACACCGGGGAGCTGTTTTTT. V usage is TRBV19 and J usage is TRBJ2-2; maybe TRBD1 (6 bases). The V and J ends lost 5 bases and 1 base respectively, with 17 bases between them. Germline CDR1 LNHDA, CDR2 SQIVND (reference sequence). The CDR3 covers 17 residues.

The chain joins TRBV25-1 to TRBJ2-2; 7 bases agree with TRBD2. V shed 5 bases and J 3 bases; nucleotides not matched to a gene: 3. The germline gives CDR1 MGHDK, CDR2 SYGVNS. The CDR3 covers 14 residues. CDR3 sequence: CASSRGEDTGELFF. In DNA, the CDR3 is TGTGCCAGCAGTCGGGGGGAGGACACCGGGGAGCTGTTTTTT.

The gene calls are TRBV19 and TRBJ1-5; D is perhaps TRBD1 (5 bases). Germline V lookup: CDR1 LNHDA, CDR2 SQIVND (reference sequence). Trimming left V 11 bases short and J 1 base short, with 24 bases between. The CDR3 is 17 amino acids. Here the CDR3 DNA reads TGTGCCTCGAGCGGGGCAGGCGAAGGCACGAGCAATCAGCCCCAGCATTTT. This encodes CASSGAGEGTSNQPQHF.

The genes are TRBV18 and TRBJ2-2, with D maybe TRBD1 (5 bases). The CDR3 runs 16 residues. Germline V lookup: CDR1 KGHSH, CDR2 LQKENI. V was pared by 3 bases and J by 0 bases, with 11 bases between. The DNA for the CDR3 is TGTGCCAGCTCACCTTCGACAGTTTCGAACACCGGGGAGCTGTTTTTT. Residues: CASSPSTVSNTGELFF.

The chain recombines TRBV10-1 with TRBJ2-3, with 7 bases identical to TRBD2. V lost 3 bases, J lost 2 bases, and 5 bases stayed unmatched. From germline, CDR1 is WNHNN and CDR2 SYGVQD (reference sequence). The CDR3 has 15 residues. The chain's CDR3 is CASSDVRGSTDTQYF. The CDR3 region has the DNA TGCGCCAGCAGTGATGTGCGGGGGTCCACAGATACGCAGTATTTT.

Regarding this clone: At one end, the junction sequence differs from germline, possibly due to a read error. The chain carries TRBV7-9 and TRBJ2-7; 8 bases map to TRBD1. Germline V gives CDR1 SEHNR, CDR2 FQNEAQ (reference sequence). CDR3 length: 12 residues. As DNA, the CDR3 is TGTGCCAGCAGCCACCCAGGACAGGGAGTTACCTTC. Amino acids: CASSHPGQGVTF.

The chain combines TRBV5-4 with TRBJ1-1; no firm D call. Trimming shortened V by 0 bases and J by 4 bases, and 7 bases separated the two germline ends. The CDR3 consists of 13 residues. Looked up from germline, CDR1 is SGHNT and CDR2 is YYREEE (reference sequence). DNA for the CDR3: TGTGCCAGCAGCTTGGTAAGGGCCACTGAAGCTTTCTTT. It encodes CASSLVRATEAFF.

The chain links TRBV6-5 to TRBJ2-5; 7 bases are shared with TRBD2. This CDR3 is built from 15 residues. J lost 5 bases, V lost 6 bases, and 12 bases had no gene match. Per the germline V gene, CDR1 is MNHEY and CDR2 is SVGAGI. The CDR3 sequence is CASRSPTGGYETQYF. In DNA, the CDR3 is TGTGCCAGCAGGAGCCCTACGGGAGGTTATGAGACCCAGTACTTC.

This CDR3 is CASSFSGRALSEQYF. CDR3 sequence (DNA): TGCGCCAGCAGCTTTAGCGGGAGGGCCTTAAGCGAGCAGTACTTC. This chain connects TRBV5-1 to TRBJ2-7; 11 nucleotides match TRBD2. Trimming removed 2 bases from V and 6 bases from J; junction bases left unmatched: 7. The germline gives CDR1 SGHRS, CDR2 YFSETQ. The CDR3 consists of 15 residues.

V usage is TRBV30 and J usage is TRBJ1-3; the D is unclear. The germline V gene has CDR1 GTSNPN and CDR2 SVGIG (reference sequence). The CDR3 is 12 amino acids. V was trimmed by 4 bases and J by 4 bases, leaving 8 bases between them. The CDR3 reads CAWNPPGNTIYF. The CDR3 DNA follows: TGTGCCTGGAACCCCCCCGGAAACACCATATATTTT.

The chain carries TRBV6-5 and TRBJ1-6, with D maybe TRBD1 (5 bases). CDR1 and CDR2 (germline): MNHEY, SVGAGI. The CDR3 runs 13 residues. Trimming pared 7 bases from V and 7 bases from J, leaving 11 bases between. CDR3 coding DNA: TGTGCCAGCATGACCGGGGCCAATTCACCCCTCCACTTT. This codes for CASMTGANSPLHF.

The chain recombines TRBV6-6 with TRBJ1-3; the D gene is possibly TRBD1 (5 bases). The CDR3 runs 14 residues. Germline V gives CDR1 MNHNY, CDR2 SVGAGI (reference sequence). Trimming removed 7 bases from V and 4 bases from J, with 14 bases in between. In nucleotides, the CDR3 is TGTGCCAGCACCTTCGGGGCGGGCGGAAACACCATATATTTT. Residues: CASTFGAGGNTIYF.

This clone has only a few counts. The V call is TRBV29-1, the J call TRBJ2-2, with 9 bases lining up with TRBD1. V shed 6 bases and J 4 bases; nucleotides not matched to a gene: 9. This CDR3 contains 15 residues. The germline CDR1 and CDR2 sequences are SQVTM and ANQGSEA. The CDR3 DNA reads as TGCAGCGTCTCCGGGACAGGGATACTCACCGGGGAGCTGTTTTTT. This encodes CSVSGTGILTGELFF.

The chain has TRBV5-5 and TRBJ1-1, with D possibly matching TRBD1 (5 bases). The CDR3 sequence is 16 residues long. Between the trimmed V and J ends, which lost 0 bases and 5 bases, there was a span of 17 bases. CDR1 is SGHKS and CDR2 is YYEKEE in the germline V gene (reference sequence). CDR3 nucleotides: TGTGCCAGCAGCTTGGCTCGGTACGGGGGGAGTACTGAAGCTTTCTTT. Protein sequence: CASSLARYGGSTEAFF.

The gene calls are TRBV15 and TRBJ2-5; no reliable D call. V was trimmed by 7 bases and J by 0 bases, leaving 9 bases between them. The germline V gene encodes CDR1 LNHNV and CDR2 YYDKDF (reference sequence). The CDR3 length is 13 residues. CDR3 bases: TGTGCCACCAAGTTAGGGTACCAAGAGACCCAGTACTTC. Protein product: CATKLGYQETQYF.

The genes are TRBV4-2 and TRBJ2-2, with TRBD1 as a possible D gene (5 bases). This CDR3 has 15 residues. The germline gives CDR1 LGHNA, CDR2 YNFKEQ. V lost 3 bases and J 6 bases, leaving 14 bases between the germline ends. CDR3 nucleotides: TGTGCCAGCAGCCAGTCCAGGGAATTGGCCGGGGAGCTGTTTTTT. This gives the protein CASSQSRELAGELFF.